The clone carrying this TCR beta chain appeared a single time. Sequenced by immunoSEQ multiplex PCR; TCRdb stores in-frame clones only, minus some. The profile shows about 380,000 clones, about four fifths of them singletons. The sample comes from a study of Ad26.COV2.S vaccination and SARS-CoV-2 variants. Trimming removed 6 bases at V and 6 bases at J, with 15 bases between. Looked up from germline, CDR1 is MNHEY and CDR2 is SMNVEV (reference sequence). The CDR3 length is 14 residues. Treatment described: roughly 20 received Ad26.COV2.S at low or high dose, single or two shots; 5 received placebo; per-sample allocation not given. Samples analyzed were those drawn on day 63 after the first vaccine or placebo injection.

The receptor comes from a person aged 18-65 years who received the Ad26.COV2.S COVID-19 vaccine or a placebo. The gene calls are TRBV27 and TRBJ2-1; D possibly corresponds to TRBD2 (6 bases). Sequences were derived from peripheral blood, sampled in a trial of Ad26.COV2.S vaccine versus placebo. CDR3 sequence reads: CASSWEARSNEQFF. The CDR3 nucleotides read TGTGCCAGCAGCTGGGAGGCCAGATCCAATGAGCAGTTCTTC.